Listed here are 30 T cell receptor beta chains from one sample, sequenced in a study of blood T cell repertoires in COVID-19. Generated by immunoSEQ multiplex PCR, the TCRdb table keeps only in-frame clones and is missing some. The data contain fewer than 250,000 clones, under 80% of them singletons. Sequenced material: peripheral blood. Receptors were obtained from a woman aged 45-65 years with acute or convalescent COVID-19.

The J gene is TRBJ2-7, the V gene TRBV4-3, with a weak D call TRBD2 (5 bases). The V gene lost 0 bases and the J gene lost 3 bases, with 12 bases spanning the gap. The CDR3 has 15 residues. CDR1 and CDR2 from the germline V gene are LGHNA and YSLEER. This chain's CDR3 is CASSQEERPGYEQYF. Here the CDR3 DNA reads TGCGCCAGCAGCCAAGAGGAGCGGCCGGGCTACGAGCAGTACTTC.

V and J are TRBV6-1 and TRBJ2-7; no clear D. The CDR3 is 15 amino acids. V gave up 1 base and J gave up 3 bases, with 13 bases separating them. The germline CDR1 and CDR2 sequences are MNHNS and SASEGT. The CDR3 DNA reads TGTGCCAGCAGTGAAGTAGCAATCCCCCTCTACGAGCAGTACTTC. Protein product: CASSEVAIPLYEQYF.

The CDR3 here is CATSDKRGGNGYTF. In nucleotides, the CDR3 is TGTGCCACCAGTGACAAAAGGGGAGGGAATGGCTACACCTTC. The gene calls are TRBV24-1 and TRBJ1-2, with D tentatively TRBD1 (5 bases). Trimming shortened V by 4 bases and J by 6 bases, and 14 bases separated the two germline ends. The length of the CDR3 is 14 residues. CDR1 KGHDR and CDR2 SFDVKD come from the germline V gene.

This clone showed up just once. The chain combines TRBV30 with TRBJ1-5; 9 bases align to TRBD1. The CDR3 runs to 12 residues. The ends lost 5 bases at V and 7 bases at J; junction bases unmatched: 3. Per the germline V gene, CDR1 is GTSNPN and CDR2 is SVGIG (reference sequence). The CDR3 here is CAWGTGHQPQHF. CDR3 DNA sequence: TGTGCCTGGGGGACAGGGCACCAGCCCCAGCATTTT.

In this sample, this clone turned up a few times. This sequence joins TRBV25-1 and TRBJ1-1; TRBD1 is a possible D gene (5 bases). The V and J ends lost 2 bases and 3 bases respectively, with 10 bases between them. Germline lookup yields CDR1 MGHDK and CDR2 SYGVNS. The length of the CDR3 is 14 residues. The CDR3 nucleotides are TGTGCCAGCAGTGAAGGGTGGGGGGACACTGAAGCTTTCTTT. This codes for CASSEGWGDTEAFF.

V is TRBV6-5 and J is TRBJ1-3; TRBD1 might be the D (6 bases). Germline CDR1 MNHEY, CDR2 SVGAGI. The V gene lost 6 bases and the J gene lost 6 bases, with 18 bases spanning the gap. This CDR3 is built from 15 residues. The CDR3 loop is CASRSFRDTKNTIYF. CDR3 DNA: TGTGCCAGCAGATCCTTCCGGGACACCAAAAACACCATATATTTT.

The chain joins TRBV30 to TRBJ1-2; TRBD1 is a possible D gene (5 bases). The V end was cut by 2 bases, the J end by 2 bases, with 12 bases between. CDR3 length: 14 amino acids. The germline V gene has CDR1 GTSNPN and CDR2 SVGIG (reference sequence). The CDR3 here is CAWSLVRVNYGYTF. CDR3 sequence (DNA): TGTGCCTGGAGTCTCGTCAGGGTCAACTATGGCTACACCTTC.

The chain is built from TRBV30 and TRBJ2-3, with 12 nucleotides matching TRBD2. Unmatched junction bases numbered 2, after V lost 0 bases and J lost 1 base. CDR1 and CDR2 from the germline V gene are GTSNPN and SVGIG (reference sequence). The CDR3 spans 16 residues. The CDR3 DNA reads TGTGCCTGGAGTGTACGACTAGCGGGAGGCACAGATACGCAGTATTTT. Translation gives CAWSVRLAGGTDTQYF.

The chain recombines TRBV7-9 with TRBJ2-3; a possible D gene is TRBD2 (9 bases). CDR3 length: 16 amino acids. Trimming took off 4 bases at V and 4 bases at J, with 18 bases between the two ends. The V gene's germline CDR1 is SEHNR and CDR2 FQNEAQ (reference sequence). The CDR3 sequence is CASSSSGAGGADTQYF. The CDR3 coding sequence is TGTGCCAGCAGCTCTAGCGGGGCAGGGGGCGCAGATACGCAGTATTTT.

The genes are TRBV28 and TRBJ1-3; 9 bases map to TRBD1. Germline V gene lookup returns CDR1 MDHEN and CDR2 SYDVKM. The V segment lost 7 bases and the J segment 3 bases; nucleotides outside the gene matches: 7. The CDR3 has 15 amino acids. In DNA, the CDR3 is TGTGCCAGCACCACGGACAGGGGATTTGGAAACACCATATATTTT. Translated: CASTTDRGFGNTIYF.

The chain is built from TRBV29-1 and TRBJ1-1, with TRBD1 matching 8 bases. CDR1 SQVTM and CDR2 ANQGSEA come from the germline V gene. V dropped 6 bases and J dropped 3; count of bases not matched to a gene: 6. CDR3 length: 13 amino acids. CDR3 DNA: TGCAGCGTAGGGGACAGGTCCTACACTGAAGCTTTCTTT. Translated: CSVGDRSYTEAFF.

In this sample, this clone turned up a few times. This chain uses TRBV5-1 with TRBJ1-6; 10 nucleotides agree with TRBD1. This CDR3 comprises 17 residues. Germline V lookup: CDR1 SGHRS, CDR2 YFSETQ. V gave up 3 bases and J gave up 1 base; unmatched junction bases: 4. The CDR3 nucleotides are TGCGCCAGCAGCTCCGGGACAGGGGAATCCTATAATTCACCCCTCCACTTT. Protein: CASSSGTGESYNSPLHF.

The chain couples TRBV27 to TRBJ2-2, with TRBD2 as a possible D gene (5 bases). The CDR3 sequence is 18 residues long. Trimming removed 1 base at V and 6 bases at J, with 21 bases between. CDR1 and CDR2 (germline): MNHEY, SMNVEV (reference sequence). The chain's CDR3 is CASSLWGSAASNAGELFF. DNA for the CDR3: TGTGCCAGCAGTTTATGGGGTAGCGCCGCGTCAAACGCCGGGGAGCTGTTTTTT.

CDR3 bases: TGTGCCAGCAGCTTAGAAGCCGTCGGAAACACCATATATTTT. Translated: CASSLEAVGNTIYF. The V and J genes are TRBV7-2 and TRBJ1-3; D ambiguous. The CDR3 is 14 amino acids. From germline, CDR1 is SGHTA and CDR2 FQGNSA. V lost 1 base, J lost 4 bases, and 8 bases lay in between.

The chain couples TRBV3-1 (or the pseudogene TRBV3-2) to TRBJ2-7, with a possible D match to TRBD2 (6 bases). The CDR3 spans 14 residues. V was trimmed by 4 bases and J by 7 bases, leaving 17 bases between them. Per germline, CDR1 LGHDT and CDR2 YNNKEL (reference sequence). CDR3 bases: TGTGCCAGCAGCCCCGGGGGACGGCGTGGGGAGCAGTACTTC. Amino acids: CASSPGGRRGEQYF.

The chain has TRBV10-3 and TRBJ2-7; 8 nucleotides line up with TRBD1. Germline loops: CDR1 ENHRY, CDR2 SYGVKD. The V segment lost 9 bases and the J segment 2 bases; nucleotides outside the gene matches: 6. The CDR3 has 13 residues. DNA of the CDR3: TGTGCCATTTCCGGGACAGGTACCTACGAGCAGTACTTC. It is translated as CAISGTGTYEQYF.

This chain joins TRBV19 and TRBJ1-2; TRBD1 matches at 8 bases. The germline V gene encodes CDR1 LNHDA and CDR2 SQIVND (reference sequence). V dropped 5 bases and J dropped 7; count of bases not matched to a gene: 9. There are 14 residues in the CDR3. The CDR3 DNA reads as TGTGCCAGTAGTCGTTCATCGACAGGGGCTGGCTACACCTTC. It encodes CASSRSSTGAGYTF.

The chain has TRBV27 and TRBJ1-6; D is undetermined. V shed 7 bases and J shed 7 bases, with 14 bases lying between them. The CDR3 consists of 14 residues. Per germline, CDR1 MNHEY and CDR2 SMNVEV (reference sequence). This CDR3 reads CASTGGLSNSPLHF. The CDR3 DNA reads TGTGCCAGCACCGGCGGGTTGAGCAATTCACCCCTCCACTTT.

The chain has TRBV28 and TRBJ2-2; 8 bases line up with TRBD1. The CDR3 is 15 residues long. The V gene end was trimmed by 4 bases and the J gene end by 7 bases; junction bases not matched to a gene: 8. CDR1 MDHEN and CDR2 SYDVKM come from the germline V gene. The CDR3 nucleotides are TGTGCCAGCAGTTCCCGACAGGGGCGACGCGGGGAGCTGTTTTTT. This sequence encodes CASSSRQGRRGELFF.

The V gene is TRBV7-9, the J gene TRBJ2-3; possibly TRBD2 for D (6 bases). Trimming removed 5 bases from V and 6 bases from J, with 21 bases in between. This CDR3 comprises 16 residues. Germline V gene data show CDR1 as SEHNR and CDR2 as FQNEAQ (reference sequence). The chain's CDR3 is CASSAGLAIGGDTQYF. CDR3 sequence (DNA): TGTGCCAGCAGCGCGGGGTTAGCCATTGGAGGGGATACGCAGTATTTT.

This chain links TRBV20-1 with TRBJ1-1; D not certain. The germline gives CDR1 DFQATT, CDR2 SNEGSKA (reference sequence). This CDR3 is 12 amino acids long. Between the trimmed V and J ends, which lost 3 bases and 5 bases, there was a span of 10 bases. The CDR3 is CSASLGGTEAFF. In nucleotides, the CDR3 is TGCAGTGCTAGTCTGGGAGGGACTGAAGCTTTCTTT.

This rearrangement joins TRBV28 to TRBJ2-1; 10 positions match TRBD1. The CDR3 sequence is 15 residues long. CDR1 and CDR2 from the germline V gene are MDHEN and SYDVKM. With 4 bases clipped from V and 6 bases from J, the junction kept 6 bases outside the gene matches. The DNA of the CDR3 is TGTGCCAGCAGTTCAAGGGACAGGGGCTTCAATGAGCAGTTCTTC. Translation gives CASSSRDRGFNEQFF.

The CDR3 loop is CASSPRDRDNSPLHF. CDR3 nucleotide sequence: TGTGCCAGCAGCCCCCGGGACAGGGATAATTCACCCCTCCACTTT. The genes are TRBV5-6 and TRBJ1-6; 9 nucleotides match TRBD1. Trimming took 4 bases from V and 5 from J; bases not matched to a gene: 4. Germline V gene lookup returns CDR1 SGHDT and CDR2 YYEEEE. The CDR3 loop spans 15 amino acids.

The chain combines TRBV5-1 with TRBJ2-1; 9 bases match TRBD1. Germline V gives CDR1 SGHRS, CDR2 YFSETQ. CDR3 length: 16 amino acids. After removal of 0 bases from V and 9 bases from J, the junction contained 10 bases not matched to a gene. CDR3 sequence (DNA): TGCGCCAGCAGCTTGGATACGGGACAGGGTGGGAGTGAGCAGTTCTTC. As protein: CASSLDTGQGGSEQFF.

V is TRBV2 and J is TRBJ1-6, with D possibly matching TRBD1 (5 bases). V was shortened by 9 bases and J by 7 bases, with 16 bases between the two germline ends. From germline, CDR1 is SNHLY and CDR2 FYNNEI. This CDR3 comprises 14 residues. The CDR3 reads CARNRQGKNSPLHF. DNA for the CDR3: TGTGCCAGGAATCGGCAGGGCAAAAATTCACCCCTCCACTTT.

The genes are TRBV6-5 and TRBJ1-2; TRBD1 is a possible D gene (5 bases). Germline lookup yields CDR1 MNHEY and CDR2 SVGAGI. The CDR3 is 13 amino acids. V was clipped by 7 bases and J by 1 base, with 10 bases between them. CDR3 sequence (DNA): TGTGCCAGCATGAGGACACTTAACTATGGCTACACCTTC. It yields the protein CASMRTLNYGYTF.

V gene TRBV6-6 combines with J gene TRBJ2-7; D perhaps matches TRBD1 (6 bases). The length of the CDR3 is 15 residues. V was clipped by 5 bases and J by 1 base, with 15 bases between them. Per germline, CDR1 MNHNY and CDR2 SVGAGI (reference sequence). CDR3 nucleotides: TGTGCCAGCAGTCCCTCCCCGACAGGATCCTACGAGCAGTACTTC. This gives the protein CASSPSPTGSYEQYF.

This chain connects TRBV29-1 to TRBJ2-5; 13 positions agree with TRBD2. Germline V gene data show CDR1 as SQVTM and CDR2 as ANQGSEA. Trimming took 3 bases from V and 1 from J; bases not matched to a gene: 5. This CDR3 is 16 amino acids long. The CDR3 reads CSVEGGLAGTQETQYF. CDR3 nucleotide sequence: TGCAGCGTTGAGGGGGGACTAGCGGGAACCCAAGAGACCCAGTACTTC.

The chain employs TRBV6-5 and TRBJ1-2; 8 bases map to TRBD1. The CDR3 has 11 residues. V lost 9 bases and J lost 6; bases outside the gene matches: 3. CDR1 is MNHEY and CDR2 is SVGAGI in the germline V gene. The CDR3 bases are TGTGCCAGTACACAGGGGGATGGCTACACCTTC. It is translated as CASTQGDGYTF.

The chain is built from TRBV19 and TRBJ1-5, with D uncertain. The CDR3 loop spans 16 amino acids. Germline lookup yields CDR1 LNHDA and CDR2 SQIVND (reference sequence). V was trimmed by 3 bases and J by 4 bases, leaving 16 bases between them. CDR3 region: CASSIEISTFNQPQHF. The CDR3, as DNA: TGTGCCAGTAGTATTGAGATCTCAACGTTTAATCAGCCCCAGCATTTT. The full variable domain, its missing parts supplied by reference TRBV19 and TRBJ1-5, is DGGITQSPKYLFRKEGQNVTLSCEQNLNHDAMYWYRQDPGQGLRLIYYSQIVNDFQKGDIAEGYSVSREKKESFPLTVTSAQKNPTAFYLCASSIEISTFNQPQHFGDGTRLSIL.